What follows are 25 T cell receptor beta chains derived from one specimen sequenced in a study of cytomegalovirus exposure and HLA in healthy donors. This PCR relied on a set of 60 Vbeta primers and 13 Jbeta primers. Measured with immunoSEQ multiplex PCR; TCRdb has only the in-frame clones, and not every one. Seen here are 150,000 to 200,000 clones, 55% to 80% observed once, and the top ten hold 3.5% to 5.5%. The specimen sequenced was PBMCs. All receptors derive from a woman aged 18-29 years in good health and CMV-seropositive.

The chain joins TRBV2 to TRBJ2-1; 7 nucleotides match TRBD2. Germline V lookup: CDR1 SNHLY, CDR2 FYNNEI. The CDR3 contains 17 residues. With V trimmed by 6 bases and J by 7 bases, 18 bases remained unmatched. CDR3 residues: CASRELRTRHPVNEQFF. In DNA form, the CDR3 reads TGTGCCAGCAGGGAACTTAGGACTAGGCATCCCGTGAATGAGCAGTTCTTC.

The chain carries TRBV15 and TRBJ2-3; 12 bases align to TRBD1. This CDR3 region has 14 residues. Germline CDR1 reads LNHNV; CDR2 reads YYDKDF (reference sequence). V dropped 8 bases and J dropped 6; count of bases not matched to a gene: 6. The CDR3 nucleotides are TGTGCCACCCGGGACAGGGGGCAGTCCGATACGCAGTATTTT. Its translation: CATRDRGQSDTQYF.

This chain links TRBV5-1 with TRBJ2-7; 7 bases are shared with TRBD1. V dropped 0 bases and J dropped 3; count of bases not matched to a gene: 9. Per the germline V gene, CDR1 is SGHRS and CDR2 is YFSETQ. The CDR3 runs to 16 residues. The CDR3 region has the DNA TGCGCCAGCAGCTTGGAGGGACAGCCTCTGGGCTACGAGCAGTACTTC. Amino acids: CASSLEGQPLGYEQYF.

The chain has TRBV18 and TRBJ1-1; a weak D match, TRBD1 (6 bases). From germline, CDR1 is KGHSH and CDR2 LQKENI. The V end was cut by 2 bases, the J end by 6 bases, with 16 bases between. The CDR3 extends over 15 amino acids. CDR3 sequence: CASSPTGQAPAEAFF. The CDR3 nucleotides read TGTGCCAGCTCACCAACAGGGCAGGCACCTGCTGAAGCTTTCTTT.

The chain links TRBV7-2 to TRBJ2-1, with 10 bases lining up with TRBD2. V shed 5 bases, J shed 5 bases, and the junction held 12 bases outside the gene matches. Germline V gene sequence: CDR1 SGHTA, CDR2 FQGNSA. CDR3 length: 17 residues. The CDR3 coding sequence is TGTGCCAGCAGCCCGAAAGTTGAGCGGGGGGGCAACAATGAGCAGTTCTTC. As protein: CASSPKVERGGNNEQFF.

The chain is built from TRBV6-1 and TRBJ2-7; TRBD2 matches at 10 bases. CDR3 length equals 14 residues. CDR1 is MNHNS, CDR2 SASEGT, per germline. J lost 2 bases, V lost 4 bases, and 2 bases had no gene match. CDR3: CASSGTSGPYEQYF. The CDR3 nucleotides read TGTGCCAGCAGTGGGACTAGCGGCCCCTACGAGCAGTACTTC.

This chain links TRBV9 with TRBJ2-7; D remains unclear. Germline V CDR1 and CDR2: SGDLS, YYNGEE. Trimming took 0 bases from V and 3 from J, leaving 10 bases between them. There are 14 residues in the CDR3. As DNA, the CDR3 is TGTGCCAGCAGCGTAGATAGTACCGACTACGAGCAGTACTTC. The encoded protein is CASSVDSTDYEQYF.

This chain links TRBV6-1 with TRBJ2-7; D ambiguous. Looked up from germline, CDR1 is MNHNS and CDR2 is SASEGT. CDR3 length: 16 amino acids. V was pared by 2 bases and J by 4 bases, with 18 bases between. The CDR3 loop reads CASSEWFGFPGYEQYF. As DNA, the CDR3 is TGTGCCAGCAGTGAATGGTTTGGCTTCCCTGGTTACGAGCAGTACTTC.

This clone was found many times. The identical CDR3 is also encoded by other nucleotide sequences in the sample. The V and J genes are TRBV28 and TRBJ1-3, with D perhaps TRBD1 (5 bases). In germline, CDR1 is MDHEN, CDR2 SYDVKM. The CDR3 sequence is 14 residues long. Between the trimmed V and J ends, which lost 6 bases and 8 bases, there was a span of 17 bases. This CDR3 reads CASSRGQGRDTIYF. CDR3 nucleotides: TGTGCCAGCAGCCGTGGGCAGGGTAGAGACACCATATATTTT.

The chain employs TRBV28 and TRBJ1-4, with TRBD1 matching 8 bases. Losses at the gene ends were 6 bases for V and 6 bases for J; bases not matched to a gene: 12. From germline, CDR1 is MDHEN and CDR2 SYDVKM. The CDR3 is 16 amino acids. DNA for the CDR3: TGTGCCAGCAGCCCCAGGATGGGACAGGCGTATGAAAAACTGTTTTTT. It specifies CASSPRMGQAYEKLFF.

The CDR3 region is CASSEGYTGELFF. CDR3 DNA sequence: TGTGCCAGCAGCGAGGGGTACACCGGGGAGCTGTTTTTT. The rearrangement joins TRBV9 to TRBJ2-2; D is perhaps TRBD1 (5 bases). V lost 3 bases and J lost 3, with 6 bases in between. This CDR3 spans 13 amino acids. Per the germline V gene, CDR1 is SGDLS and CDR2 is YYNGEE. The full variable domain, completed using reference TRBV9 and TRBJ2-2, is DSGVTQTPKHLITATGQRVTLRCSPRSGDLSVYWYQQSLDQGLQFLIQYYNGEERAKGNILERFSAQQFPDLHSELNLSSLELGDSALYFCASSEGYTGELFFGEGSRLTVL.

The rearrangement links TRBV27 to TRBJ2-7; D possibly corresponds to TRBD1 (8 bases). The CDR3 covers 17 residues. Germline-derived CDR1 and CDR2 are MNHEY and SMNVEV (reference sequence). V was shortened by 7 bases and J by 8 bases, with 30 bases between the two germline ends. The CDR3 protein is CASTSRGGTGGLGKQYF. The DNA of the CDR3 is TGTGCCAGCACCTCTAGGGGAGGGACAGGAGGACTCGGGAAGCAGTACTTC.

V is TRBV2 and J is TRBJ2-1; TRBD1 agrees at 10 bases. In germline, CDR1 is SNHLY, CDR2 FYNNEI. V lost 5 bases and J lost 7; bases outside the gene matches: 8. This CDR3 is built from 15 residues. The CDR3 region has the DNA TGTGCCAGCAGTCCCGACAGGGGGCTGAGGAATGAGCAGTTCTTC. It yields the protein CASSPDRGLRNEQFF.

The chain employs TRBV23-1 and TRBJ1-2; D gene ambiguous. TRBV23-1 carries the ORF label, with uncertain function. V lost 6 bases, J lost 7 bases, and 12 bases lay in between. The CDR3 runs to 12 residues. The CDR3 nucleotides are TGCGCCAGCAGAGAGGAGTTGAGTGGCTACACCTTC. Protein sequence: CASREELSGYTF.

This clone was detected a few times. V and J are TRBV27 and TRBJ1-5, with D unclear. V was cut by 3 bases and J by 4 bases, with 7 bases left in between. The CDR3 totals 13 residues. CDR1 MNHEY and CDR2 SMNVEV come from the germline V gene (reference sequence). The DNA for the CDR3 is TGTGCCAGCAGTTTTTTCCCGAATCAGCCCCAGCATTTT. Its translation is CASSFFPNQPQHF.

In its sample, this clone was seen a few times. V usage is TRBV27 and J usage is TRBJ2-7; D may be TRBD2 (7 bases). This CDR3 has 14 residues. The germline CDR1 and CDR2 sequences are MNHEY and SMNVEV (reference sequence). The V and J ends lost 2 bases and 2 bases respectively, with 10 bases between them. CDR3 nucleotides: TGTGCCAGCAGTTTAGGGGGGGGCCCCTACGAGCAGTACTTC. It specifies CASSLGGGPYEQYF.

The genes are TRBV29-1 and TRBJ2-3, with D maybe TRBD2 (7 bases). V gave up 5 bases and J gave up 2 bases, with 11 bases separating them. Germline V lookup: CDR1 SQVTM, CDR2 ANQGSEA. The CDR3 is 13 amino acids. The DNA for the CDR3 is TGCAGCGTTCGCGGGGGCTACACAGATACGCAGTATTTT. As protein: CSVRGGYTDTQYF.

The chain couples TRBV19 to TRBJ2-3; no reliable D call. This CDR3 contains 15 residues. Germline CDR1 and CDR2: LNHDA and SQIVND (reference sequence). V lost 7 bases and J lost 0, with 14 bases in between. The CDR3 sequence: CASTTAVLSTDTQYF. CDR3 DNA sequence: TGTGCCAGTACCACCGCGGTCCTTAGCACAGATACGCAGTATTTT.

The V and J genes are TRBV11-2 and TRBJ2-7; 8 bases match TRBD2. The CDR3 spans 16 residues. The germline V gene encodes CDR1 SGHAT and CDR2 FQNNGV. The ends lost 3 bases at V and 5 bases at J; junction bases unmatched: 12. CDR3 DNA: TGTGCCAGCAGCTTTATGGGACTAGATAGCTTCCACGAGCAGTACTTC. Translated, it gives CASSFMGLDSFHEQYF.

Here the CDR3 reads CASSQDPGLAGDLSTDTQYF. In DNA, the CDR3 is TGCGCCAGCAGCCAAGATCCGGGCCTAGCGGGAGACCTTAGCACAGATACGCAGTATTTT. The V gene is TRBV4-1, the J gene TRBJ2-3; 10 nucleotides match TRBD2. From germline, CDR1 is MGHRA and CDR2 YSYEKL. Losses at the gene ends were 0 bases for V and 0 bases for J; bases not matched to a gene: 12. This CDR3 comprises 20 residues.

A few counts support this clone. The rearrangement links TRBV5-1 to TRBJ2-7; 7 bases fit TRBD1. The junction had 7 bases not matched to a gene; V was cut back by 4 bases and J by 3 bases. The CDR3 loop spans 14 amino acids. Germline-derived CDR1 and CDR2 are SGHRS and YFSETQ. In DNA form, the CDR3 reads TGCGCCAGCAGCCCGAGAGACAGGGACTACGAGCAGTACTTC. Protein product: CASSPRDRDYEQYF.

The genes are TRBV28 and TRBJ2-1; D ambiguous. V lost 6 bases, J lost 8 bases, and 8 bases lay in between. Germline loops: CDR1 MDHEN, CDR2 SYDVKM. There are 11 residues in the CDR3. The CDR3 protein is CASSSNYEQFF. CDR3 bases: TGTGCCAGCAGCTCTAATTATGAGCAGTTCTTC.

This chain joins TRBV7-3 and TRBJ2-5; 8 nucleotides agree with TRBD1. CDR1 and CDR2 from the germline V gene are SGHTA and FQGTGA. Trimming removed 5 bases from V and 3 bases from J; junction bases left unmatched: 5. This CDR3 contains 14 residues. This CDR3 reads CASSPGDRKETQYF. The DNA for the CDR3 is TGTGCCAGCAGCCCCGGGGACAGGAAAGAGACCCAGTACTTC.

In nucleotides, the CDR3 is TGTGCCAGCACTCCTCTCGCGGGTCACGAGCAGTACTTC. Translating gives CASTPLAGHEQYF. The chain is built from TRBV28 and TRBJ2-5, with a possible D match to TRBD2 (5 bases). With the DNA end fitting TRBJ2-7 better, the J assignment may be wrong. Germline V gene sequence: CDR1 MDHEN, CDR2 SYDVKM. The length of the CDR3 is 13 residues.

CDR3 bases: TGTGCCAGCAGGACTAGATACACAGATACGCAGTATTTT. The encoded protein is CASRTRYTDTQYF. This rearrangement joins TRBV7-9 to TRBJ2-3, with D possibly TRBD2 on 6 matching bases. The CDR3 runs 13 residues. The germline gives CDR1 SEHNR, CDR2 FQNEAQ (reference sequence). The V and J ends lost 6 bases and 2 bases respectively, with 9 bases between them.